This T cell receptor (beta chain) was recovered during a study of blood T cell repertoires in COVID-19. About the research overall: Samples representing acute and convalescent COVID-19 were sourced from the United States, Italy and Spain. T cells, B-cell-depleted T cells, or PBMCs provided the cDNA or gDNA that served as material.

Original data processing: Quantification of nucleated cells was approximated via reference gene primer amplification. Clones were sequenced by immunoSEQ multiplex PCR, and TCRdb holds only the in-frame ones, with some missing. V, J and clone size were drawn from that table, and D and trimming were deduced from the DNA. Of around 200,000 clones in the sample, around 79% are singletons; the top ten hold approximately 5.9%. The V gene lost 4 bases and the J gene lost 3 bases, with 18 bases spanning the gap. This CDR3 has 16 residues. Germline CDR1 is SGHRS and CDR2 is YFSETQ. The chain employs TRBV5-1 and TRBJ2-3; the D gene is possibly TRBD1 (6 bases). The sequenced sample was peripheral blood. This TCR derives from a woman between 35 and 50 years old with COVID-19, enrolled during active disease. The CDR3 nucleotides are TGCGCCAGCAGCGTCGACCGAAATCAGGGGACAGATACGCAGTATTTT. This gives the protein CASSVDRNQGTDTQYF.